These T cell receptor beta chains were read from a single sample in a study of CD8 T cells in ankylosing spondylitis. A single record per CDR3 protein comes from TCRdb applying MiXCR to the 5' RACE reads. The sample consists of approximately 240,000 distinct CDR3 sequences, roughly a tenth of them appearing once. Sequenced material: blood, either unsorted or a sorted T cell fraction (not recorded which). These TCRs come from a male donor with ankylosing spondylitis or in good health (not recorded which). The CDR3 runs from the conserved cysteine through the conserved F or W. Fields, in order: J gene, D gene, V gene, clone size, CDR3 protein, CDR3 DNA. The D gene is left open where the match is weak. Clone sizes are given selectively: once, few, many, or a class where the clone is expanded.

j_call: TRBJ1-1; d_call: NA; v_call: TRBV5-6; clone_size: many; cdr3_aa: CASSPKGGEAFF; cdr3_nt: TGTGCCAGCAGCCCCAAGGGGGGTGAAGCTTTCTTT
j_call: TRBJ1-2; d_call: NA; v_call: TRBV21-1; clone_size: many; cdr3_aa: CASSKARSPNGLDGYTF; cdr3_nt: TGTGCCAGCAGCAAAGCTAGGTCCCCGAACGGTTTAGATGGCTACACCTTC
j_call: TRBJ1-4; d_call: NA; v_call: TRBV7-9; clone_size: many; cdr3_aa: CASSGAIQGSNEKLFF; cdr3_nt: TGTGCCAGCAGCGGGGCTATCCAGGGGAGTAATGAAAAACTGTTTTTT
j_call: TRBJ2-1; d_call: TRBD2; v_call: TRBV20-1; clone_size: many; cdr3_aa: CSAKGTSGVSYNEQFF; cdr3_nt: TGCAGTGCTAAAGGGACTAGCGGGGTCTCCTACAATGAGCAGTTCTTC
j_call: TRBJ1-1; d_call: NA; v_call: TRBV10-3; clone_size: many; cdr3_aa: CAISDSVALNTEAFF; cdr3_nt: TGTGCCATCAGTGATTCGGTGGCGTTGAACACTGAAGCTTTCTTT
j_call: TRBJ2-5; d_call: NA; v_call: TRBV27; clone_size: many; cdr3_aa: CASSLSMAGNQETQYF; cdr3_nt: TGTGCCAGCAGTTTATCGATGGCGGGGAACCAAGAGACCCAGTACTTC
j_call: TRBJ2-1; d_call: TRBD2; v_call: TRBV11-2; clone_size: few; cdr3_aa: CASSLVWAGSGGFHEQFF; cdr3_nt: TGTGCCAGCAGCTTAGTGTGGGCGGGTAGCGGGGGGTTCCATGAGCAGTTCTTC
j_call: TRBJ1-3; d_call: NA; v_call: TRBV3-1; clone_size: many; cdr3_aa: CASSHQGLNGNTIYF; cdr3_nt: TGTGCCAGCAGCCATCAAGGGTTGAATGGAAACACCATATATTTT
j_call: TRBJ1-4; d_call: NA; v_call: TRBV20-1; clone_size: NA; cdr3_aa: CSARRGGSNEKLFF; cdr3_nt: TGCAGTGCTAGACGAGGTGGTAGTAATGAAAAACTGTTTTTT
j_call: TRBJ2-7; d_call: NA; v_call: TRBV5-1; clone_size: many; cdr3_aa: CASSFQNAFYEQYF; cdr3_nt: TGCGCCAGCAGCTTCCAAAACGCCTTCTACGAGCAGTACTTC
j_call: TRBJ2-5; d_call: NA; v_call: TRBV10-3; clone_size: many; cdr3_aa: CAISVDQETQYF; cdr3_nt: TGTGCCATCAGTGTGGACCAAGAGACCCAGTACTTC
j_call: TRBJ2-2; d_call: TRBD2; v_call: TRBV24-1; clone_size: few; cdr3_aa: CATSSRSRASGRAYTGELFF; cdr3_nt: TGTGCCACCAGTTCGCGCAGCAGGGCTAGCGGGAGGGCCTACACCGGGGAGCTGTTTTTT
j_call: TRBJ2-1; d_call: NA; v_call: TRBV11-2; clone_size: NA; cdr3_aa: CASSTPRVGNREFF; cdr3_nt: TGTGCCAGCAGCACACCCCGGGTCGGGAATAGGGAGTTCTTC
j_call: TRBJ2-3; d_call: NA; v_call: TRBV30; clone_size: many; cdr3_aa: CAPSGGRNNTQYF; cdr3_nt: TGTGCCCCTTCCGGGGGCCGAAACAATACGCAGTATTTT
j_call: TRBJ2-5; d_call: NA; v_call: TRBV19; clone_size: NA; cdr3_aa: CVSSIDGAGTYQETQYF; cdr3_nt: TGTGTCAGTAGTATAGACGGGGCAGGGACGTACCAAGAGACCCAGTACTTC
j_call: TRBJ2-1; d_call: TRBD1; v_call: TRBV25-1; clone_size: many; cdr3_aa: CASSLTGGSNEQFF; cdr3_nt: TGTGCCAGCAGTTTGACAGGGGGGTCTAATGAGCAGTTCTTC
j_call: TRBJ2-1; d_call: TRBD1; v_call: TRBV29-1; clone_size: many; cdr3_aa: CSVEKQGQGGSYNEQFF; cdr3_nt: TGCAGCGTTGAGAAGCAGGGACAGGGGGGATCATACAATGAGCAGTTCTTC
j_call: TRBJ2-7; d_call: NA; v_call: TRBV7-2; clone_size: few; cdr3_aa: CASSLTTPTYEQYF; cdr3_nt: TGTGCCAGCAGCTTAACGACACCCACCTACGAGCAGTACTTC
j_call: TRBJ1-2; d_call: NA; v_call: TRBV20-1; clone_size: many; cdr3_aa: CSASDREIYGYTF; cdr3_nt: TGCAGTGCTAGTGATAGGGAAATCTATGGCTACACCTTC
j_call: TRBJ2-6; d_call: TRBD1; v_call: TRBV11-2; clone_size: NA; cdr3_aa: CASSLVGTGALHSGANVLTF; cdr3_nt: TGTGCCAGCAGCTTAGTCGGGACAGGGGCACTCCACTCTGGGGCCAACGTCCTGACTTTC
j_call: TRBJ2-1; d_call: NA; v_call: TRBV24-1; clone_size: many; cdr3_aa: CATGEGGEQFF; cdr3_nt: TGTGCCACCGGAGAGGGGGGTGAGCAGTTCTTC
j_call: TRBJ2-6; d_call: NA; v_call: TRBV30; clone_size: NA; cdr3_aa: CAWGTGANVLTF; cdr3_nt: TGTGCCTGGGGTACAGGGGCCAACGTCCTGACTTTC
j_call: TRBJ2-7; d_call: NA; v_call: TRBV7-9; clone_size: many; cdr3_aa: CASSPTGSGEQYF; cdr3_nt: TGTGCCAGCAGCCCCACAGGGTCGGGAGAGCAGTACTTC
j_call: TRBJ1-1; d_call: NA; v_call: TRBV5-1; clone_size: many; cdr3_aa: CASSGATEAFF; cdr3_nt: TGCGCCAGCTCCGGGGCCACTGAAGCTTTCTTT
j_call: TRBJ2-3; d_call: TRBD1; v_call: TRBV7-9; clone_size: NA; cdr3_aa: CASSSGQARSTDTQYF; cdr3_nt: TGTGCCAGCAGCTCCGGACAGGCCCGTAGCACAGATACGCAGTATTTT
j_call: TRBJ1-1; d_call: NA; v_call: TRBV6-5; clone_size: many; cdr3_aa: CASSFSGTEAFF; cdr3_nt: TGTGCCAGCAGCTTCAGCGGGACTGAAGCTTTCTTT
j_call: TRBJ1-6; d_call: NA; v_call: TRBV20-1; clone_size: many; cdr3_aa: CSARADGVTNSPLHF; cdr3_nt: TGCAGTGCTAGAGCAGACGGGGTAACGAATTCACCCCTCCACTTT
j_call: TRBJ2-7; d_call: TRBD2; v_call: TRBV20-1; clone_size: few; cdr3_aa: CSAGLGGAYEQYF; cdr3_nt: TGCAGTGCTGGGCTCGGGGGGGCCTACGAGCAGTACTTC
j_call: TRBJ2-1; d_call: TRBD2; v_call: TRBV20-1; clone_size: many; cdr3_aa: CSVGTTYNEQFF; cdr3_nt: TGCAGTGTTGGGACTACATACAATGAGCAGTTCTTC
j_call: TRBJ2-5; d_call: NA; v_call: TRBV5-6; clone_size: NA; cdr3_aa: CASSLDGGDPQETQYF; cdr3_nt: TGTGCCAGCAGCTTGGACGGCGGGGACCCACAAGAGACCCAGTACTTC
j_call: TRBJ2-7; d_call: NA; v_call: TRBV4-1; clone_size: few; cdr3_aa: CASSQETRLLGLKILPEQYF; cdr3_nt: TGCGCCAGCAGCCAAGAGACCCGGCTCTTGGGACTCAAAATACTCCCTGAGCAGTACTTC
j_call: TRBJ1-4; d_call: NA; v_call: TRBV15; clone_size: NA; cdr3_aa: CATSRVPAVAGKNEKLFF; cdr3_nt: TGTGCCACCAGCAGAGTACCAGCCGTCGCCGGGAAAAATGAAAAACTGTTTTTT
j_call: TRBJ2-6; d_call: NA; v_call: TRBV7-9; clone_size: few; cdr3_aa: CASSSTGVAGANVLTF; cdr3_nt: TGTGCCAGCAGCTCCACTGGGGTGGCTGGGGCCAACGTCCTGACTTTC
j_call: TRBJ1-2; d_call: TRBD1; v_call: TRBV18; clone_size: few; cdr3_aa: CASSPSTGELSGYTF; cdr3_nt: TGTGCCAGCTCACCATCCACAGGGGAATTGAGTGGCTACACCTTC
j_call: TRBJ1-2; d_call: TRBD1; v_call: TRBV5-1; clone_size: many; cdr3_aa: CASSLAGGQLSNYGYTF; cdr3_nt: TGCGCCAGCAGCTTGGCGGGGGGACAGCTATCTAACTATGGCTACACCTTC
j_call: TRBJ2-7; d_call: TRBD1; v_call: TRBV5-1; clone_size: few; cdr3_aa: CASSSRAGTGVNEQYF; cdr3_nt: TGCGCCAGCAGCTCACGTGCCGGGACAGGGGTTAACGAGCAGTACTTC
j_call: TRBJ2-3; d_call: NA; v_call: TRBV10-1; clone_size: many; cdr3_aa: CASSESEAFRADTQYF; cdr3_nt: TGCGCCAGCAGTGAGTCGGAGGCATTTAGGGCAGATACGCAGTATTTT
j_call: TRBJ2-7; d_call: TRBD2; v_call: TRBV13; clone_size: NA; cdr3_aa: CASSQRTGTSDEQYF; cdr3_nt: TGTGCCAGCAGCCAACGAACAGGGACTAGCGACGAGCAGTACTTC
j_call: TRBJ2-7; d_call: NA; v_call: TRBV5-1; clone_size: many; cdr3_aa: CARNSSLMDREWYEQYF; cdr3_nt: TGCGCCAGAAACTCTTCCTTGATGGACCGGGAATGGTACGAGCAGTACTTC
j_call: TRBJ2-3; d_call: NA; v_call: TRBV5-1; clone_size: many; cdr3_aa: CASSLVGNPGDTQYF; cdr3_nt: TGCGCCAGCAGCTTGGTTGGCAACCCCGGGGATACGCAGTATTTT
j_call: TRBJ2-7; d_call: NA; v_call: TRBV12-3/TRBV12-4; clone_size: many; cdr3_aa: CASSTGLNYEQYF; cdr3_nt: TGTGCCAGCAGTACCGGACTGAACTACGAGCAGTACTTC
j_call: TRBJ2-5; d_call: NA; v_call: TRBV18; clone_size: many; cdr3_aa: CASSPSLQGQETQYF; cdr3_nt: TGTGCCAGCTCACCATCCCTACAGGGCCAAGAGACCCAGTACTTC
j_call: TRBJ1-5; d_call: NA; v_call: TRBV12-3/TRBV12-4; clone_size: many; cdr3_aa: CASRSRQSSNQPQHF; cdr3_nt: TGTGCCAGCAGATCCCGACAGAGTAGCAATCAGCCCCAGCATTTT
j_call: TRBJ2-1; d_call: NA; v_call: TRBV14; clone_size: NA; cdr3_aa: CACSAGLSYNEQFF; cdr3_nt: TGTGCCTGCAGCGCTGGACTGTCCTACAATGAGCAGTTCTTC
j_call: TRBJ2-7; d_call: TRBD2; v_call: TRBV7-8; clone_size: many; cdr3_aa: CASSPGTSGYQQYF; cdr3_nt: TGTGCCAGCAGCCCCGGGACTAGCGGATACCAGCAGTACTTC
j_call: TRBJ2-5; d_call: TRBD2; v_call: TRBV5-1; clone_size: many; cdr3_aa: CASSLEASGGVETQYF; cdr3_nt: TGCGCCAGCAGCTTGGAGGCTAGCGGGGGCGTGGAGACCCAGTACTTC